The 14 T cell receptor beta chains below come from one sample, sequenced in a study of blood T cell repertoires in COVID-19. Produced via immunoSEQ multiplex PCR; TCRdb's table is partial and in-frame only. This sample yields 250,000 to 300,000 clones, of which approximately 87% are seen a single time; about 4.3% belongs to the top ten. The sample was peripheral blood. These receptors all stem from a man aged 55 to 70 who had recovered from COVID-19.

The rearrangement joins TRBV3-1 (or the pseudogene TRBV3-2) to TRBJ1-5; 7 bases map to TRBD1. V lost 4 bases and J lost 4; bases outside the gene matches: 10. Germline V CDR1 and CDR2: LGHDT, YNNKEL (reference sequence). The CDR3 length is 16 residues. The CDR3 DNA is TGTGCCAGCAGCCCGACTCACAGGGGACGGAATCAGCCCCAGCATTTT. Its protein is CASSPTHRGRNQPQHF.

V usage is TRBV6-5 and J usage is TRBJ2-5; 11 nucleotides align to TRBD2. J lost 5 bases, V lost 5 bases, and 7 bases had no gene match. From germline, CDR1 is MNHEY and CDR2 SVGAGI. This CDR3 has 15 residues. The CDR3 reads CASSLAGGQGETQYF. The CDR3 bases are TGTGCCAGCAGTCTAGCGGGAGGCCAGGGGGAGACCCAGTACTTC.

This clone was observed a handful of times. V is TRBV10-2 and J is TRBJ1-1; 11 bases line up with TRBD1. The CDR3 covers 14 residues. J was trimmed by 0 bases and V by 8 bases; bases with no gene match: 2. Germline V gene data show CDR1 as WSHSY and CDR2 as SAAADI. CDR3 DNA: TGCGCCAGCGGACAGGGGGCAGTGAACACTGAAGCTTTCTTT. Its protein is CASGQGAVNTEAFF.

The chain employs TRBV19 and TRBJ1-1; TRBD1 aligns across 10 bases. CDR1 is LNHDA, CDR2 SQIVND, per germline (reference sequence). The CDR3 is 14 amino acids. V trimming: 8 bases; J trimming: 7 bases; junction bases outside the gene matches: 10. CDR3 sequence: CASRPGTGVFEAFF. In DNA form, the CDR3 reads TGTGCCAGTCGTCCCGGGACAGGGGTTTTTGAAGCTTTCTTT.

The genes are TRBV19 and TRBJ2-1; D not certain. From germline, CDR1 is LNHDA and CDR2 SQIVND (reference sequence). This CDR3 spans 12 amino acids. V was shortened by 4 bases and J by 6 bases, with 7 bases between the two germline ends. For the CDR3, the DNA is TGTGCCAGTAGTACCTCGCGCAATGAGCAGTTCTTC. It is translated as CASSTSRNEQFF. The variable domain in full, completed from reference TRBV19 and TRBJ2-1, reads DGGITQSPKYLFRKEGQNVTLSCEQNLNHDAMYWYRQDPGQGLRLIYYSQIVNDFQKGDIAEGYSVSREKKESFPLTVTSAQKNPTAFYLCASSTSRNEQFFGPGTRLTVL.

The chain has TRBV5-1 and TRBJ2-7; TRBD1 matches 8 bases. Germline V gene sequence: CDR1 SGHRS, CDR2 YFSETQ. This CDR3 is 14 amino acids long. V was clipped by 4 bases and J by 2 bases; unmatched bases: 5. CDR3 nucleotide sequence: TGCGCCAGCAGCGTCGGGACAGGCGCCTACGAGCAGTACTTC. Its translation is CASSVGTGAYEQYF. Based on the CDR3 plus reference TRBV5-1 and TRBJ2-7, the full variable domain is KAGVTQTPRYLIKTRGQQVTLSCSPISGHRSVSWYQQTPGQGLQFLFEYFSETQRNKGNFPGRFSGRQFSNSRSEMNVSTLELGDSALYLCASSVGTGAYEQYFGPGTRLTVT.

J is TRBJ2-7 and V is TRBV7-2; the D gene is possibly TRBD1 (5 bases). The V end lost 1 base, the J end lost 1 base, and 8 bases lay between the germline ends. Germline V gene data show CDR1 as SGHTA and CDR2 as FQGNSA. The CDR3 has 14 amino acids. The CDR3 protein is CASSLDQGSYEQYF. CDR3 nucleotide sequence: TGTGCCAGCAGCTTAGATCAGGGATCCTACGAGCAGTACTTC.

The rearrangement links TRBV9 to TRBJ2-5; the match to TRBD1 covers 8 bases. V lost 7 bases to trimming and J lost 1 base; unmatched junction nucleotides: 9. The length of the CDR3 is 15 residues. Looked up from germline, CDR1 is SGDLS and CDR2 is YYNGEE. The DNA of the CDR3 is TGTGCCAGCGGACCTACGGACAGGGTCCAAGAGACCCAGTACTTC. Translating it yields CASGPTDRVQETQYF.

The genes are TRBV19 and TRBJ1-1; D is possibly TRBD1 (5 bases). Germline loops: CDR1 LNHDA, CDR2 SQIVND (reference sequence). The CDR3 covers 16 residues. The V end was cut by 4 bases, the J end by 2 bases, with 17 bases between. CDR3 region: CASSKAVGRGNTEAFF. The CDR3 nucleotides read TGTGCCAGTAGTAAAGCAGTGGGTAGGGGAAACACTGAAGCTTTCTTT.

The V gene is TRBV5-5, the J gene TRBJ2-7; 7 nucleotides match TRBD2. The germline V gene encodes CDR1 SGHKS and CDR2 YYEKEE (reference sequence). The CDR3 sequence is 14 residues long. Trimming took 4 bases from V and 7 from J; bases not matched to a gene: 11. CDR3 DNA sequence: TGTGCCAGCAGCCGCCCGGGGGGACGGCGGGAGCAGTACTTC. It is translated as CASSRPGGRREQYF.

The chain carries TRBV4-1 and TRBJ2-2; 11 nucleotides match TRBD2. The ends lost 4 bases at V and 6 bases at J; junction bases unmatched: 4. The germline V gene encodes CDR1 MGHRA and CDR2 YSYEKL. The CDR3 consists of 15 residues. The DNA of the CDR3 is TGCGCCAGCAGCCGAACTAGCGGGAGTGCCGGGGAGCTGTTTTTT. It specifies CASSRTSGSAGELFF.

The chain uses TRBV29-1 and TRBJ2-2, with 7 positions matching TRBD1. Trimming took 6 bases from V and 4 from J; bases not matched to a gene: 5. Germline V lookup: CDR1 SQVTM, CDR2 ANQGSEA. There are 13 residues in the CDR3. The CDR3 reads CSVGQVSTGELFF. As DNA, the CDR3 is TGCAGCGTCGGACAGGTTAGCACCGGGGAGCTGTTTTTT.

The rearrangement uses TRBV24-1 and TRBJ2-5, with 10 bases that match TRBD2. The V segment lost 8 bases and the J segment 5 bases; nucleotides outside the gene matches: 19. Germline assignment: CDR1 KGHDR and CDR2 SFDVKD. The CDR3 consists of 18 residues. The CDR3 coding sequence is TGTGCCACCAATCCAGGGCTAGCGGGAGTTTCGGCCAGTGAGACCCAGTACTTC. Its translation: CATNPGLAGVSASETQYF.

This chain joins TRBV3-1 (or the pseudogene TRBV3-2) and TRBJ2-7, with 9 bases lining up with TRBD2. This CDR3 comprises 13 residues. Germline CDR1 reads LGHDT; CDR2 reads YNNKEL (reference sequence). The junction had 5 bases not matched to a gene; V was cut back by 8 bases and J by 3 bases. This CDR3 is CASGAGGVYEQYF. The CDR3 nucleotides read TGTGCCAGCGGAGCGGGGGGAGTCTACGAGCAGTACTTC.